This T cell receptor (beta chain) is from a study of OX40 agonist ivuxolimab in advanced cancers. Some background on the complete study: Ivuxolimab, which targeted the costimulatory receptor OX40 (CD134), was an agonistic, fully human IgG2 monoclonal antibody. Intravenous ivuxolimab was administered to patients every 2 weeks at six dose levels: 0.01, 0.1, 0.3, 1.5, 3 and 10 mg/kg. The paper describes the monotherapy dose-escalation part (N ≈ 52 patients) of the phase I trial of ivuxolimab. Partial responses occurred in three dose-escalation patients: two with cutaneous melanoma and one with hepatocellular carcinoma. Prior anti-PD-1, anti-PD-L1 or anti-CTLA-4 therapy was permitted, and 30% to 50% of dose-escalation patients had received checkpoint inhibitors. Among the 52 dose-escalation patients, some 20 had hepatocellular carcinoma, roughly 15 melanoma, 9 renal cell carcinoma and 9 head and neck cancer. The point of sequencing TCRbeta in the periphery was to test whether ivuxolimab changed TCR sequence diversity and drove clonal T-cell expansion. In the dose-escalation cohort, more than 80% of patients were male, and the mean age was roughly 56 years with a range of about 20 to 79. General conclusions and limits of the study: At doses of 0.1 to 3.0 mg/kg, clonal expansion of both CD4+ and CD8+ blood T cells was observed from baseline to week 6. In partial responders in the 0.1-3.0 mg/kg groups, normalized peripheral clonal expansion was found to be among the lowest, especially among CD8+ T cells. Low levels of normalized T-cell clonal expansion were also shown by some nonresponding patients. On average, CD8+ T cells showed more expanded clones than CD4+ T cells after ivuxolimab. The antigen specificity of the peripheral T cells that underwent clonal expansion was not determined.

About this clone: The antigen this receptor binds is unknown. Base-call qualities are not available, and no considerably larger clone is one nucleotide away.

Genomic DNA was isolated from the sorted cells so that the TCRbeta CDR3 region could be sequenced. The immunoSEQ Assay was used for sequencing of TCRbeta CDR3 regions. In TCRdb, the immuneACCESS table is reduced to in-frame sequences with V and J assigned. These tables do not hold every clone; where another copy was compared, an unresolved V gene accounts for under half, and the others remain unexplained. The sample contains about 99,000 clones, roughly 94% of them found a single time. The ten biggest clones cover 0.18% of the sample. V sheds 2 bases and J sheds 0 bases, leaving 8 bases between their ends. Including cysteine and phenylalanine, the CDR3 has 15 amino acids. Of all the DNA, just the CDR3 is kept, 45 bases in frame from base 1. The CDR1 and CDR2 encoded by the germline V gene (reference sequence) are MNHNY and SVGAGI. The trial excluded patients who had a history of autoimmune disease or who were on systemic immunosuppression. Peripheral blood for TCR sequencing was collected from all dose cohorts at baseline, on cycle 4 day 1, and on cycle 7 day 1. Samples were obtained from an open-label, multicenter, first-in-human phase I dose-escalation trial of ivuxolimab. The trial enrolled adults with locally advanced or metastatic head and neck squamous cell, hepatocellular, melanoma or renal cell carcinoma. Before TCR sequencing, CD4+ T cells and CD8+ T cells from peripheral blood were sorted into separate populations.

This material consisted of CD4+ or CD8+ T cells sorted from blood, taken in a trial of the OX40 agonist ivuxolimab. In this chain, TRBV6-6 is recombined with TRBJ1-3; TRBD1 might be the D gene, on 5 matching bases. The sequence was collected from an adult with an advanced solid tumor such as melanoma, head and neck, liver or kidney cancer. The CDR3 reads CASSYRRDSGNTIYF. The DNA sequence reads TGTGCCAGCAGTTACCGCAGGGACTCTGGAAACACCATATATTTT.